This T cell receptor beta chain was identified during a study of cytomegalovirus exposure and HLA in healthy donors. 13 Jbeta primers and 60 Vbeta primers were used for the PCR. The assay was immunoSEQ multiplex PCR, and TCRdb's table has in-frame clones only and misses some. The sample has some 120,000 clones; around three quarters are singletons. This CDR3 region has 15 residues. CDR1 is PRHDT and CDR2 is FYEKMQ in the germline V gene (reference sequence). The junction had 11 bases not matched to a gene; V was cut back by 5 bases and J by 4 bases. The receptor was derived from a man aged 30 to 45 in good health and CMV-seronegative. The gene calls are TRBV13 and TRBJ2-7; 7 bases agree with TRBD1. The sequenced material came from PBMCs. The CDR3 region is CASSATRQGKYEQYF. CDR3 coding DNA: TGTGCCAGCAGCGCCACAAGACAGGGTAAATACGAGCAGTACTTC. The full variable domain, rest sourced from reference TRBV13 and TRBJ2-7, is AAGVIQSPRHLIKEKRETATLKCYPIPRHDTVYWYQQGPGQDPQFLISFYEKMQSDKGSIPDRFSAQQFSDYHSELNMSSLELGDSALYFCASSATRQGKYEQYFGPGTRLTVT.